The 22 T cell receptor beta chains below come from one sample, sequenced in a study of blood T cell repertoires in COVID-19. Assay: immunoSEQ multiplex PCR; the TCRdb copy retains only in-frame clones and omits some. The data show more than 40,000 clones, approximately 90% seen once. What was sequenced was peripheral blood. These receptors were obtained from a man aged 55 to 70 with acute or convalescent COVID-19.

The count of this clone is one. This chain uses TRBV23-1 with TRBJ1-6, with 8 nucleotides matching TRBD1. TRBV23-1 is noted as an ORF with a role that remains uncertain. The trim removed 4 bases at V and 1 base at J, leaving 9 bases unmatched. The CDR3 totals 18 residues. CDR3 nucleotide sequence: TGCGCCAGCAGTCTCTTGCGACAGGGGAGATCCTATAATTCACCCCTCCACTTT. Translating gives CASSLLRQGRSYNSPLHF.

The chain links TRBV5-5 to TRBJ2-1; a weak D match, TRBD2 (5 bases). CDR1 is SGHKS, CDR2 YYEKEE, per germline (reference sequence). CDR3 length: 15 amino acids. Trimming cost V 4 bases and J 5 bases, with 16 bases left between them. The CDR3 is CASSPPGISHNEQFF. CDR3 sequence (DNA): TGTGCCAGCAGCCCCCCCGGGATTTCCCACAATGAGCAGTTCTTC. Based on the CDR3 plus reference TRBV5-5 and TRBJ2-1, the full variable domain is DAGVTQSPTHLIKTRGQQVTLRCSPISGHKSVSWYQQVLGQGPQFIFQYYEKEERGRGNFPDRFSARQFPNYSSELNVNALLLGDSALYLCASSPPGISHNEQFFGPGTRLTVL.

The chain joins TRBV6-5 to TRBJ2-3; 13 bases agree with TRBD2. The CDR3 loop spans 15 amino acids. The trim removed 6 bases at V and 6 bases at J, leaving 6 bases unmatched. Germline CDR1 MNHEY, CDR2 SVGAGI. The CDR3 DNA follows: TGTGCCAGCAGAACTAGCGGGGGGGCCCCGGATACGCAGTATTTT. Translating it yields CASRTSGGAPDTQYF.

The chain has TRBV6-5 and TRBJ1-2, with D possibly being TRBD1 (6 bases). V lost 2 bases and J lost 2, with 9 bases in between. The CDR3 runs 14 residues. Germline CDR1 and CDR2: MNHEY and SVGAGI. The CDR3 DNA sequence: TGTGCCAGCAGTTACATGGACAGAAACTATGGCTACACCTTC. It codes for CASSYMDRNYGYTF.

J is TRBJ1-4 and V is TRBV6-1; TRBD1 matches 8 bases. There are 16 residues in the CDR3. V lost 3 bases to trimming and J lost 2 bases; unmatched junction nucleotides: 5. Per the germline V gene, CDR1 is MNHNS and CDR2 is SASEGT. As DNA, the CDR3 is TGTGCCAGCAGTGAGAGACCAGGGGGCACTAATGAAAAACTGTTTTTT. Translated, it gives CASSERPGGTNEKLFF.

The chain is built from TRBV5-6 and TRBJ2-3; 7 bases are shared with TRBD2. Per the germline V gene, CDR1 is SGHDT and CDR2 is YYEEEE. Unmatched junction bases numbered 1, after V lost 0 bases and J lost 9 bases. The CDR3 loop spans 12 amino acids. CDR3 sequence: CASSLVGGTQYF. The CDR3 DNA reads as TGTGCCAGCAGCTTGGTCGGGGGGACGCAGTATTTT.

The chain links TRBV12-3 or TRBV12-4 to TRBJ2-2; D not resolved. CDR3 length: 13 residues. The V gene lost 6 bases and the J gene lost 8 bases, with 13 bases spanning the gap. This CDR3 is CASSPEFGGELFF. The CDR3 nucleotides are TGTGCCAGCAGCCCCGAATTCGGGGGGGAGCTGTTTTTT.

The gene calls are TRBV7-6 and TRBJ2-3, with 7 bases identical to TRBD1. With V trimmed by 5 bases and J by 3 bases, 2 bases remained unmatched. CDR1 is SGHVS and CDR2 is FNYEAQ in the germline V gene. The CDR3 spans 13 residues. The DNA of the CDR3 is TGTGCCAGCAGCCCAGGGGGTACAGATACGCAGTATTTT. Translated, it gives CASSPGGTDTQYF.

The J gene is TRBJ2-3, the V gene TRBV7-2, with 12 bases lining up with TRBD2. Germline V lookup: CDR1 SGHTA, CDR2 FQGNSA. V shed 5 bases and J 2 bases; nucleotides not matched to a gene: 5. CDR3 length: 16 amino acids. The CDR3 nucleotides are TGTGCCAGCAGCATGGGACTAGCGGGCTTCACAGATACGCAGTATTTT. It codes for CASSMGLAGFTDTQYF. Based on the CDR3 plus reference TRBV7-2 and TRBJ2-3, the full variable domain is GAGVSQSPSNKVTEKGKDVELRCDPISGHTALYWYRQSLGQGLEFLIYFQGNSAPDKSGLPSDRFSAERTGGSVSTLTIQRTQQEDSAVYLCASSMGLAGFTDTQYFGPGTRLTVL.

V gene TRBV7-6 combines with J gene TRBJ1-5, with 9 positions matching TRBD1. The length of the CDR3 is 15 residues. From germline, CDR1 is SGHVS and CDR2 FNYEAQ. The J segment lost 2 bases and the V segment lost 3 bases, leaving 2 bases of the junction unmatched. CDR3 in amino acids: CASSFGDRGNQPQHF. Here the CDR3 DNA reads TGTGCCAGCAGCTTTGGGGACAGGGGCAATCAGCCCCAGCATTTT.

The chain employs TRBV4-3 and TRBJ2-3; 7 nucleotides match TRBD1. The CDR3 loop spans 15 amino acids. J gave up 1 base and V 0 bases, and 1 base lay outside the gene matches. Germline CDR1 is LGHNA and CDR2 is YSLEER. CDR3 nucleotide sequence: TGCGCCAGCAGCCAAGAAGACAGGGGCACAGATACGCAGTATTTT. Its translation: CASSQEDRGTDTQYF.

The chain links TRBV9 to TRBJ1-1; D remains unclear. Germline CDR1 and CDR2: SGDLS and YYNGEE. The CDR3 covers 14 residues. V gave up 4 bases and J gave up 5 bases, with 15 bases separating them. DNA for the CDR3: TGTGCCAGCAGCCCCTACGCGGGAGGGACTGAAGCTTTCTTT. Its protein is CASSPYAGGTEAFF.

The chain carries TRBV19 and TRBJ1-4, with 9 bases aligning to TRBD1. The CDR3 extends over 15 amino acids. After removal of 6 bases from V and 2 bases from J, the junction contained 4 bases not matched to a gene. Germline V lookup: CDR1 LNHDA, CDR2 SQIVND (reference sequence). CDR3 sequence reads: CASRRGQGTNEKLFF. CDR3 coding DNA: TGTGCCAGTAGGAGGGGACAGGGCACTAATGAAAAACTGTTTTTT.

J is TRBJ1-2 and V is TRBV12-3 or TRBV12-4, with 7 bases identical to TRBD1. CDR3 length: 13 amino acids. Trimming removed 4 bases from V and 3 bases from J; junction bases left unmatched: 2. CDR3 nucleotide sequence: TGTGCCAGCAGTTCCAGGGGGGACTATGGCTACACCTTC. Its translation: CASSSRGDYGYTF.

In its sample, this clone was seen a few times. The rearrangement joins TRBV10-3 to TRBJ2-2, with D possibly being TRBD1 (6 bases). The ends were cut back, 10 bases at V and 4 bases at J, with 19 bases in the middle. This CDR3 has 15 residues. Germline V CDR1 and CDR2: ENHRY, SYGVKD. Here the CDR3 reads CATRQVDFVTGELFF. CDR3 in DNA: TGTGCCACCCGACAGGTTGATTTTGTCACCGGGGAGCTGTTTTTT.

The chain joins TRBV15 to TRBJ1-2, with TRBD1 matching 8 bases. CDR1 LNHNV and CDR2 YYDKDF come from the germline V gene (reference sequence). The CDR3 sequence is 16 residues long. V lost 0 bases to trimming and J lost 8 bases; unmatched junction nucleotides: 11. As DNA, the CDR3 is TGTGCCACCAGCAGAGATCTGAACAGGGGGGGAATGGGCTACACCTTC. It codes for CATSRDLNRGGMGYTF.

This chain uses TRBV5-1 with TRBJ1-6, with D tentatively TRBD1 (5 bases). This CDR3 contains 16 residues. V lost 0 bases and J lost 0, with 7 bases in between. Germline V CDR1 and CDR2: SGHRS, YFSETQ. CDR3 DNA sequence: TGCGCCAGCAGCTTGGGACAGACCTCCTATAATTCACCCCTCCACTTT. Translation gives CASSLGQTSYNSPLHF.

The chain couples TRBV4-3 to TRBJ1-2, with D perhaps matching TRBD1 (6 bases). V lost 0 bases, J lost 0 bases, and 11 bases lay in between. This CDR3 has 16 residues. Germline V gives CDR1 LGHNA, CDR2 YSLEER. This chain's CDR3 is CASSQDFTGSNYGYTF. For the CDR3, the DNA is TGCGCCAGCAGCCAAGATTTCACAGGGTCTAACTATGGCTACACCTTC.

V usage is TRBV19 and J usage is TRBJ2-5, with D maybe TRBD2 (5 bases). Looked up from germline, CDR1 is LNHDA and CDR2 is SQIVND (reference sequence). The CDR3 has 15 residues. Trimming stripped 2 bases from V and 2 bases from J, with 12 bases between. The CDR3 spells CASSIRGWQQETQYF. The CDR3 DNA sequence: TGTGCCAGTAGTATACGAGGGTGGCAACAAGAGACCCAGTACTTC.

The rearrangement joins TRBV10-3 to TRBJ1-2; the match to TRBD1 covers 7 bases. Germline CDR1 reads ENHRY; CDR2 reads SYGVKD. J gave up 3 bases and V 6 bases, and 7 bases lay outside the gene matches. This CDR3 comprises 14 residues. CDR3 loop: CAISLGQADYGYTF. The DNA of the CDR3 is TGTGCCATCAGCCTTGGACAGGCGGACTATGGCTACACCTTC.

The sample holds one count of this clone. This chain uses TRBV6-2 or TRBV6-3 with TRBJ2-1; 11 bases match TRBD2. Germline CDR1 and CDR2: MNHEY and SVGEGT. After removal of 5 bases from V and 3 bases from J, the junction contained 6 bases not matched to a gene. The CDR3 runs 16 residues. CDR3 amino acids: CASSRLAGTIYNEQFF. CDR3 coding DNA: TGTGCCAGCAGTCGACTAGCGGGGACTATCTACAATGAGCAGTTCTTC.

The chain couples TRBV4-2 to TRBJ2-2, with 10 bases matching TRBD2. In germline, CDR1 is LGHNA, CDR2 YNFKEQ. V was pared by 4 bases and J by 8 bases, with 7 bases of the junction left unmatched. This CDR3 region has 15 residues. The CDR3 reads CASSPGLAMEGELFF. As DNA, the CDR3 is TGTGCCAGCAGCCCGGGACTAGCGATGGAAGGGGAGCTGTTTTTT.